The 16 T cell receptor beta chains given below trace back to one sample, sequenced in a study of cytomegalovirus exposure and HLA in healthy donors. PCR employed 60 Vbeta and 13 Jbeta primers. Some clones are missing from TCRdb's copy, which holds only in-frame ones; the method was immunoSEQ multiplex PCR. Of 95,000 to 110,000 clones in the sample, roughly 80% are singletons; the top ten hold approximately 2%. Sample: PBMCs. The receptors were sampled from a man aged 25 to 40 in good health and CMV-seronegative.

The genes are TRBV2 and TRBJ1-5, with a possible D match to TRBD1 (5 bases). The CDR3 sequence is 14 residues long. The germline V gene encodes CDR1 SNHLY and CDR2 FYNNEI. Trimming took off 9 bases at V and 2 bases at J, with 14 bases between the two ends. CDR3 sequence: CARGGTQGNQPQHF. The DNA for the CDR3 is TGTGCCAGGGGGGGGACGCAGGGCAATCAGCCCCAGCATTTT.

The chain joins TRBV15 to TRBJ2-1; no clear D gene. V was cut by 5 bases and J by 9 bases, with 11 bases left in between. Germline V lookup: CDR1 LNHNV, CDR2 YYDKDF (reference sequence). The CDR3 covers 12 residues. CDR3 loop: CATSQPRSEQFF. Here the CDR3 DNA reads TGTGCCACCAGCCAGCCCCGGAGTGAGCAGTTCTTC.

The CDR3 loop is CASSLGLADIIKQFF. As DNA, the CDR3 is TGTGCCAGCAGCTTGGGACTAGCGGACATCATCAAGCAGTTCTTC. The gene calls are TRBV5-6 and TRBJ2-1, with 9 positions matching TRBD2. CDR3 length equals 15 residues. J was trimmed by 11 bases and V by 0 bases; bases with no gene match: 9. The V gene's germline CDR1 is SGHDT and CDR2 YYEEEE.

V usage is TRBV30 and J usage is TRBJ2-7; D perhaps matches TRBD1 (6 bases). Germline V gene data show CDR1 as GTSNPN and CDR2 as SVGIG (reference sequence). The CDR3 extends over 13 amino acids. V gave up 5 bases and J gave up 1 base, with 12 bases separating them. As DNA, the CDR3 is TGTGCCTGGGGCAAAGGACAGTCCTACGAGCAGTACTTC. This translates into CAWGKGQSYEQYF.

CDR3 DNA sequence: TGTGCCAGCAGTTTACGAGGTTACGAGCAGTACTTC. Its protein product is CASSLRGYEQYF. The V call is TRBV28, the J call TRBJ2-7, with D hard to call. Germline V gives CDR1 MDHEN, CDR2 SYDVKM. V lost 2 bases, J lost 4 bases, and 6 bases lay in between. The CDR3 has 12 residues.

This chain connects TRBV4-1 to TRBJ2-5; TRBD2 agrees at 13 bases. Trimming took 0 bases from V and 2 from J; bases not matched to a gene: 6. This CDR3 comprises 18 residues. Germline V gives CDR1 MGHRA, CDR2 YSYEKL. CDR3 loop: CASSQEGLAGPLQETQYF. The CDR3 region has the DNA TGCGCCAGCAGCCAAGAGGGACTAGCGGGACCATTGCAAGAGACCCAGTACTTC.

The rearrangement joins TRBV9 to TRBJ2-1, with unresolved D. The CDR3 length is 15 residues. V lost 3 bases, J lost 8 bases, and 18 bases lay in between. The germline gives CDR1 SGDLS, CDR2 YYNGEE. As DNA, the CDR3 is TGTGCCAGCAGCGCTGGTTACGGGTGGTCAGATGAGCAGTTCTTC. Its protein is CASSAGYGWSDEQFF.

This chain joins TRBV11-2 and TRBJ1-4; D remains ambiguous. The V gene lost 5 bases and the J gene lost 5 bases, with 6 bases spanning the gap. Germline CDR1 and CDR2: SGHAT and FQNNGV. The CDR3 has 12 amino acids. CDR3 in amino acids: CASSETNEKLFF. CDR3 nucleotide sequence: TGTGCCAGCAGCGAAACAAATGAAAAACTGTTTTTT.

J is TRBJ2-1 and V is TRBV6-5, with D tentatively TRBD2 (5 bases). CDR1 and CDR2 from the germline V gene are MNHEY and SVGAGI. This CDR3 is built from 14 residues. Trimming shortened V by 6 bases and J by 3 bases, and 12 bases separated the two germline ends. The CDR3 sequence is CASSLVGGYNEQFF. CDR3 nucleotides: TGTGCCAGCAGCCTAGTCGGAGGCTACAATGAGCAGTTCTTC.

The sample holds a few counts of this clone. This chain uses TRBV6-5 with TRBJ1-1; 7 bases are shared with TRBD1. Germline lookup yields CDR1 MNHEY and CDR2 SVGAGI. The CDR3 is made up of 14 amino acids. Trimming removed 6 bases from V and 5 bases from J; junction bases left unmatched: 9. The CDR3 here is CASRPTGERTEAFF. The CDR3 nucleotides read TGTGCCAGCAGACCTACAGGGGAGAGGACTGAAGCTTTCTTT.

This clone was counted only a few times. The chain employs TRBV5-1 and TRBJ1-1, with TRBD1 matching over 7 bases. This CDR3 has 14 amino acids. Germline CDR1 and CDR2: SGHRS and YFSETQ. Losses at the gene ends were 4 bases for V and 7 bases for J; bases not matched to a gene: 10. Here the CDR3 DNA reads TGCGCCAGCAGCCTCCCAGGGGGAGTTGGTGAAGCTTTCTTT. Protein: CASSLPGGVGEAFF.

The J gene is TRBJ1-5, the V gene TRBV5-4, with 9 bases aligning to TRBD1. Looked up from germline, CDR1 is SGHNT and CDR2 is YYREEE (reference sequence). V lost 4 bases and J lost 3; bases outside the gene matches: 5. The CDR3 loop spans 15 amino acids. CDR3 region: CASSPGTGINQPQHF. For the CDR3, the DNA is TGTGCCAGCAGCCCCGGGACAGGGATCAATCAGCCCCAGCATTTT.

This chain uses TRBV7-9 with TRBJ2-5; possibly TRBD2 for D (6 bases). Germline V gives CDR1 SEHNR, CDR2 FQNEAQ (reference sequence). Trimming removed 6 bases from V and 4 bases from J, with 18 bases in between. CDR3 length: 15 amino acids. The CDR3 DNA sequence: TGTGCCAGCAGAGGGGAGCGGGCTGAAAGAGAGACCCAGTACTTC. Amino acid sequence: CASRGERAERETQYF.

The V and J genes are TRBV5-4 and TRBJ2-7, with TRBD1 matching 7 bases. Germline CDR1 SGHNT, CDR2 YYREEE (reference sequence). The length of the CDR3 is 16 residues. With V trimmed by 3 bases and J by 0 bases, 9 bases remained unmatched. The CDR3 region is CASSSKGQLSSYEQYF. CDR3 DNA sequence: TGTGCCAGCAGCTCGAAGGGACAGCTTAGCTCCTACGAGCAGTACTTC.

As DNA, the CDR3 is TGTGCCAGCTCAGTGGGACAGAAAGAGACCCAGTACTTC. As protein: CASSVGQKETQYF. This chain connects TRBV18 to TRBJ2-5; 7 positions agree with TRBD1. Germline values: CDR1 KGHSH, CDR2 LQKENI. The CDR3 spans 13 residues. V lost 5 bases and J lost 3; bases outside the gene matches: 3.

This chain uses TRBV28 with TRBJ2-5; no firm D call. This CDR3 comprises 13 residues. With 3 bases removed from V and 1 base from J, the gap between germline ends came to 6 bases. Germline V lookup: CDR1 MDHEN, CDR2 SYDVKM. CDR3 protein: CASSFFSQETQYF. The CDR3 DNA reads as TGTGCCAGCAGTTTTTTCAGCCAAGAGACCCAGTACTTC.